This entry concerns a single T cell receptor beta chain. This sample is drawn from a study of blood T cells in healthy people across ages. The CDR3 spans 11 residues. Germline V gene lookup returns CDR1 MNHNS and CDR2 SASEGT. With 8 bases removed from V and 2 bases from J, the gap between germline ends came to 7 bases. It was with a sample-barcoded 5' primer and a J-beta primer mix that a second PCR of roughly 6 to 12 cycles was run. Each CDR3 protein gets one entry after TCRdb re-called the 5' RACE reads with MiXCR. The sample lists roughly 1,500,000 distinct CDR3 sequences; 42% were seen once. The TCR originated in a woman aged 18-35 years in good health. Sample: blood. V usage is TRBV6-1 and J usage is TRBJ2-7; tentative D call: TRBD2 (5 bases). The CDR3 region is CASQTTYEQYF. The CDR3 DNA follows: TGTGCCAGCCAGACTACCTACGAGCAGTACTTC.